Shown below are 22 T cell receptor beta chains from a single sample sequenced in a study of blood T cell repertoires in COVID-19. The table came from immunoSEQ multiplex PCR; TCRdb's copy has only in-frame clones and leaves some out. Seen here are more than 250,000 clones, approximately 86% observed once, and the top ten hold about 2.7%. The sample comprised PBMCs or T cells enriched from blood (not recorded which). The source is a woman aged 18-30 years who had recovered from COVID-19.

The chain carries TRBV2 and TRBJ1-4; 9 nucleotides line up with TRBD1. Looked up from germline, CDR1 is SNHLY and CDR2 is FYNNEI. Losses at the gene ends were 8 bases for V and 6 bases for J; bases not matched to a gene: 10. This CDR3 is built from 15 residues. CDR3 in DNA: TGTGCCAGCTTCCGGGACAGGGATTTTGATGAAAAACTGTTTTTT. It codes for CASFRDRDFDEKLFF.

The J gene is TRBJ1-2, the V gene TRBV9, with TRBD1 as a possible D gene (6 bases). The ends were cut back, 0 bases at V and 8 bases at J, with 17 bases in the middle. Germline V CDR1 and CDR2: SGDLS, YYNGEE. This CDR3 has 15 residues. CDR3 in amino acids: CASSVAEAGEGGYTF. CDR3 in DNA: TGTGCCAGCAGCGTAGCTGAGGCAGGGGAGGGAGGCTACACCTTC.

The genes are TRBV5-6 and TRBJ2-3, with a possible D match to TRBD1 (6 bases). The CDR3 is made up of 12 amino acids. Germline V gene lookup returns CDR1 SGHDT and CDR2 YYEEEE. V lost 3 bases and J 5 bases, leaving 7 bases between the germline ends. The CDR3 loop is CASSSTGDTQYF. In nucleotides, the CDR3 is TGTGCCAGCAGCTCGACAGGAGATACGCAGTATTTT.

This chain uses TRBV5-1 with TRBJ2-3, with D perhaps matching TRBD2 (6 bases). Trimming removed 5 bases at V and 4 bases at J, with 20 bases between. Germline V gene data show CDR1 as SGHRS and CDR2 as YFSETQ. The length of the CDR3 is 16 residues. CDR3 residues: CASSLPRGSEADTQYF. CDR3 nucleotide sequence: TGCGCCAGCAGTCTCCCGCGGGGTAGCGAGGCAGATACGCAGTATTTT.

The chain carries TRBV5-1 and TRBJ1-1; 7 bases agree with TRBD1. CDR1 is SGHRS, CDR2 YFSETQ, per germline. The CDR3 is 16 amino acids. Losses at the gene ends were 1 base for V and 4 bases for J; bases not matched to a gene: 10. The CDR3 reads CASSLYTGVLATEAFF. CDR3 in DNA: TGCGCCAGCAGCTTGTACACAGGGGTTCTAGCCACTGAAGCTTTCTTT. The full variable domain, in which reference TRBV5-1 and TRBJ1-1 provide the parts outside the CDR3, is KAGVTQTPRYLIKTRGQQVTLSCSPISGHRSVSWYQQTPGQGLQFLFEYFSETQRNKGNFPGRFSGRQFSNSRSEMNVSTLELGDSALYLCASSLYTGVLATEAFFGQGTRLTVV.

This chain uses TRBV28 with TRBJ1-6, with D possibly being TRBD1 (6 bases). Germline-derived CDR1 and CDR2 are MDHEN and SYDVKM. This CDR3 is built from 15 residues. V lost 3 bases to trimming and J lost 6 bases, with 12 bases between them. The CDR3 bases are TGTGCCAGCAGTTTGATGGGGGCCGGTAATTCACCCCTCCACTTT. Translation: CASSLMGAGNSPLHF.

The rearrangement joins TRBV29-1 to TRBJ1-2, with D perhaps matching TRBD1 (5 bases). CDR1 SQVTM and CDR2 ANQGSEA come from the germline V gene. The CDR3 sequence is 13 residues long. V lost 6 bases, J lost 3 bases, and 14 bases lay in between. This CDR3 reads CSVRTRMDYGYTF. CDR3 DNA: TGCAGCGTGCGGACACGGATGGACTATGGCTACACCTTC.

The chain combines TRBV4-3 with TRBJ2-3; 8 bases are a match to TRBD2. Trimming took 0 bases from V and 2 from J; bases not matched to a gene: 16. The CDR3 spans 20 residues. The germline V gene encodes CDR1 LGHNA and CDR2 YSLEER. The CDR3 is CASSQDWVRTSGGPTDTQYF. The CDR3 DNA follows: TGCGCCAGCAGCCAAGATTGGGTGCGGACTTCGGGGGGGCCCACAGATACGCAGTATTTT.

The chain carries TRBV10-1 and TRBJ2-3, with 10 bases fitting TRBD1. Looked up from germline, CDR1 is WNHNN and CDR2 is SYGVQD (reference sequence). The V segment lost 2 bases and the J segment 5 bases; nucleotides outside the gene matches: 13. This CDR3 is 18 amino acids long. CDR3 sequence (DNA): TGCGCCAGCAGTGAGGGGACAGGGGTCGGGGGAGACGAAGATACGCAGTATTTT. It translates to CASSEGTGVGGDEDTQYF.

There are a few counts of this clone. V and J are TRBV7-9 and TRBJ2-7, with a possible D match to TRBD1 (6 bases). Germline assignment: CDR1 SEHNR and CDR2 FQNEAQ (reference sequence). The germline V and J ends were trimmed by 6 bases and 7 bases, with 16 bases remaining between them. This CDR3 has 13 residues. CDR3 amino acids: CASSLSTGREQYF. CDR3 DNA sequence: TGTGCCAGCAGTCTTTCTACAGGGCGGGAGCAGTACTTC.

V is TRBV5-8 and J is TRBJ2-5; 9 bases are a match to TRBD1. Germline V lookup: CDR1 SGHTS, CDR2 YDEGEE. J was trimmed by 4 bases and V by 4 bases; bases with no gene match: 20. This CDR3 contains 19 residues. The CDR3 reads CASSPGTGSSRSGAETQYF. DNA for the CDR3: TGTGCCAGCAGCCCCGGGACAGGGTCTTCTCGGTCTGGGGCAGAGACCCAGTACTTC.

This clone has a single count. The CDR3 region is CASSQGTTYNEQFF. As DNA, the CDR3 is TGTGCCAGCAGCCAGGGGACAACCTACAATGAGCAGTTCTTC. The gene calls are TRBV4-2 and TRBJ2-1, with D perhaps TRBD1 (6 bases). CDR3 size: 14 residues. The V end was cut by 3 bases, the J end by 2 bases, with 8 bases between. CDR1 is LGHNA, CDR2 YNFKEQ, per germline.

The CDR3 loop is CASSPVGLAAIGGEQFF. CDR3 nucleotide sequence: TGTGCCAGCAGCCCAGTGGGACTAGCGGCAATTGGTGGGGAGCAGTTCTTC. The chain carries TRBV13 and TRBJ2-1, with 11 positions matching TRBD2. V shed 5 bases, J shed 10 bases, and the junction held 16 bases outside the gene matches. Per germline, CDR1 PRHDT and CDR2 FYEKMQ (reference sequence). The CDR3 totals 17 residues.

This clone was found many times. Here the CDR3 reads CASSHRDITDTQYF. CDR3 sequence (DNA): TGTGCCAGCAGCCACAGGGACATCACAGATACGCAGTATTTT. This rearrangement joins TRBV6-2 or TRBV6-3 to TRBJ2-3; a possible D gene is TRBD1 (6 bases). Germline V lookup: CDR1 MNHEY, CDR2 SVGEGT. With 6 bases removed from V and 2 bases from J, the gap between germline ends came to 12 bases. The CDR3 has 14 amino acids.

The chain joins TRBV29-1 to TRBJ1-3; 7 nucleotides align to TRBD1. The CDR3 runs to 14 residues. Germline CDR1 and CDR2: SQVTM and ANQGSEA. The J segment lost 1 base and the V segment lost 6 bases, leaving 6 bases of the junction unmatched. The CDR3 region has the DNA TGCAGCGTCACGGGACAGATTTCTGGAAACACCATATATTTT. This codes for CSVTGQISGNTIYF. Combining the CDR3 with reference TRBV29-1 and TRBJ1-3 gives the whole variable domain SAVISQKPSRDICQRGTSLTIQCQVDSQVTMMFWYRQQPGQSLTLIATANQGSEATYESGFVIDKFPISRPNLTFSTLTVSNMSPEDSSIYLCSVTGQISGNTIYFGEGSWLTVV.

CDR3 DNA: TGTGCCAGCTCACCCGGCGGGGGGTCCTACAATGAGCAGTTCTTC. Translating it yields CASSPGGGSYNEQFF. The V call is TRBV18, the J call TRBJ2-1; 8 nucleotides agree with TRBD2. The CDR3 loop spans 15 amino acids. CDR1 is KGHSH, CDR2 LQKENI, per germline. With V trimmed by 3 bases and J by 1 base, 2 bases remained unmatched.

The V call is TRBV12-3 or TRBV12-4, the J call TRBJ2-7; no definite D call. The V end lost 6 bases, the J end lost 0 bases, and 6 bases lay between the germline ends. The CDR3 covers 12 residues. The chain's CDR3 is CASRVSSYEQYF. The CDR3 DNA sequence: TGTGCCAGCAGGGTCAGCTCCTACGAGCAGTACTTC.

The chain recombines TRBV27 with TRBJ2-1, with 9 nucleotides matching TRBD2. The length of the CDR3 is 15 residues. The junction had 3 bases not matched to a gene; V was cut back by 5 bases and J by 1 base. Germline V lookup: CDR1 MNHEY, CDR2 SMNVEV (reference sequence). CDR3 nucleotide sequence: TGTGCCAGCAGTCTAACTAGCGGGTCCTACAATGAGCAGTTCTTC. The encoded protein is CASSLTSGSYNEQFF.

The chain is built from TRBV6-2 or TRBV6-3 and TRBJ2-2; D is unresolved. The CDR3 sequence is 15 residues long. CDR1 and CDR2 from the germline V gene are MNHEY and SVGEGT. Trimming cost V 2 bases and J 4 bases, with 11 bases left between them. The CDR3 DNA reads as TGTGCCAGCAGTTACGGGCCCCGACGCACCGGGGAGCTGTTTTTT. Protein product: CASSYGPRRTGELFF.

This clone was seen only once. The chain joins TRBV27 to TRBJ1-1; D perhaps matches TRBD1 (6 bases). The germline gives CDR1 MNHEY, CDR2 SMNVEV (reference sequence). CDR3 length: 16 residues. V lost 5 bases and J lost 0, with 16 bases in between. CDR3 sequence (DNA): TGTGCCAGCAGTCCTACCGGGACACACATGAACACTGAAGCTTTCTTT. Its translation: CASSPTGTHMNTEAFF.

The table lists this clone with a count of one. The chain couples TRBV6-5 to TRBJ1-2, with a weak D call TRBD1 (6 bases). This CDR3 is 14 amino acids long. Deletions cut 10 bases from V and 3 bases from J, with 18 bases between. Germline V gives CDR1 MNHEY, CDR2 SVGAGI. The DNA for the CDR3 is TGTGCCACCTCCCGGGGGGCAAGGGACTATGGCTACACCTTC. Residues: CATSRGARDYGYTF.

The genes are TRBV6-2 or TRBV6-3 and TRBJ1-2; D gene uncertain. The ends were cut back, 1 base at V and 2 bases at J, with 8 bases in the middle. The CDR3 extends over 14 amino acids. From germline, CDR1 is MNHEY and CDR2 SVGEGT. Here the CDR3 reads CASSYLSQNYGYTF. CDR3 nucleotide sequence: TGTGCCAGCAGTTACTTATCACAGAACTATGGCTACACCTTC.